The 9 T cell receptor beta chains below were found in one sample sequenced in a study of high-grade serous ovarian cancer treatment subgroups. Measured with immunoSEQ multiplex PCR; TCRdb has only the in-frame clones, and not every one. The repertoire holds fewer than 6,500 clones, with 60% to 75% as singletons. Tumor tissue was taken before any definitive surgery or chemotherapy was given. Specimen: tumor tissue. The source is a human donor with high-grade serous ovarian cancer.

The rearrangement joins TRBV19 to TRBJ1-6, with 9 nucleotides matching TRBD1. With V trimmed by 3 bases and J by 11 bases, 11 bases remained unmatched. This CDR3 contains 16 residues. CDR1 and CDR2 from the germline V gene are LNHDA and SQIVND (reference sequence). The CDR3 DNA is TGTGCCAGTAGTATTTCGGGGACAGGGTCGTTTACACCCCTCCACTTT. This codes for CASSISGTGSFTPLHF.

The chain uses TRBV5-1 and TRBJ2-1; TRBD1 or TRBD2 may be the D gene (5 bases each). V shed 2 bases and J shed 6 bases, with 9 bases lying between them. Germline V gives CDR1 SGHRS, CDR2 YFSETQ. The CDR3 extends over 13 amino acids. This CDR3 reads CASSFGTFNEQFF. DNA for the CDR3: TGCGCCAGCAGCTTCGGGACGTTCAATGAGCAGTTCTTC. Full variable domain (outside the CDR3, taken from reference TRBV5-1 and TRBJ2-1): KAGVTQTPRYLIKTRGQQVTLSCSPISGHRSVSWYQQTPGQGLQFLFEYFSETQRNKGNFPGRFSGRQFSNSRSEMNVSTLELGDSALYLCASSFGTFNEQFFGPGTRLTVL.

The rearrangement links TRBV11-2 to TRBJ2-5, with 10 bases aligning to TRBD1. The J call is in doubt because the DNA end fits TRBJ2-7 better. The CDR3 consists of 15 residues. Germline V gene sequence: CDR1 SGHAT, CDR2 FQNNGV. DNA of the CDR3: TGTGCCAGCAGCTCTGGACAGGGGGTTACCTACGAGCAGTACTTC. As protein: CASSSGQGVTYEQYF.

The rearrangement joins TRBV10-2 to TRBJ2-7; D is uncertain. V was trimmed by 1 base and J by 2 bases, leaving 3 bases between them. Germline CDR1 reads WSHSY; CDR2 reads SAAADI. This CDR3 is built from 12 residues. DNA for the CDR3: TGCGCCAGCAGTGAGTTCCCCTACGAGCAGTACTTC. It specifies CASSEFPYEQYF.

The chain recombines TRBV10-1 with TRBJ2-2, with D maybe TRBD2 (6 bases). The CDR3 sequence is 15 residues long. Deletions cut 2 bases from V and 7 bases from J, with 14 bases between. CDR1 is WNHNN and CDR2 is SYGVQD in the germline V gene (reference sequence). The DNA of the CDR3 is TGCGCCAGCAGTGAGACGCCAATCGGGGGCGGGGAGCTGTTTTTT. Its translation: CASSETPIGGGELFF.

This clone has more than one count but fewer than ten. The rearrangement links TRBV28 to TRBJ2-7; no reliable D call. Trimming stripped 7 bases from V and 1 base from J, with 8 bases between. This CDR3 has 12 residues. Looked up from germline, CDR1 is MDHEN and CDR2 is SYDVKM. The CDR3 spells CASTSISYEQYF. CDR3 DNA sequence: TGTGCCAGCACTTCAATTTCCTACGAGCAGTACTTC.

The chain uses TRBV18 and TRBJ1-1; D possibly corresponds to TRBD1 (5 bases). The germline V and J ends were trimmed by 0 bases and 6 bases, with 11 bases remaining between them. Germline values: CDR1 KGHSH, CDR2 LQKENI. CDR3 length equals 14 residues. The CDR3 DNA is TGTGCCAGCTCACCACCGGCAGGGCGGGCTGAAGCTTTCTTT. It codes for CASSPPAGRAEAFF.

The chain links TRBV5-1 to TRBJ1-2, with 8 bases identical to TRBD1. The CDR3 length is 15 residues. V gave up 4 bases and J gave up 3 bases; unmatched junction bases: 8. From germline, CDR1 is SGHRS and CDR2 YFSETQ. CDR3 residues: CASSPEGQGDYGYTF. The CDR3 DNA reads TGCGCCAGCAGCCCCGAAGGACAGGGAGACTATGGCTACACCTTC. The whole variable domain, filled in from reference TRBV5-1 and TRBJ1-2, reads KAGVTQTPRYLIKTRGQQVTLSCSPISGHRSVSWYQQTPGQGLQFLFEYFSETQRNKGNFPGRFSGRQFSNSRSEMNVSTLELGDSALYLCASSPEGQGDYGYTFGSGTRLTVV.

This clone was found once. The V call is TRBV7-9, the J call TRBJ1-5; possible D gene TRBD1, 5 bases. CDR1 and CDR2 from the germline V gene are SEHNR and FQNEAQ (reference sequence). The CDR3 is made up of 15 amino acids. V was pared by 1 base and J by 4 bases, with 11 bases between. Written as DNA, the CDR3 is TGTGCCAGCAGCTTAGGGTGGGCAGGGAATCAGCCCCAGCATTTT. Amino acids: CASSLGWAGNQPQHF. The full variable domain, its missing parts supplied by reference TRBV7-9 and TRBJ1-5, is DTGVSQNPRHKITKRGQNVTFRCDPISEHNRLYWYRQTLGQGPEFLTYFQNEAQLEKSRLLSDRFSAERPKGSFSTLEIQRTEQGDSAMYLCASSLGWAGNQPQHFGDGTRLSIL.